The subject of this entry is one TCR beta chain. Its target is not known. This sample stems from a study of response to subunit inactivated influenza vaccine. Study-wide results and limits: Authors suggested each seasonal influenza vaccination recruits few new T cells.

TCRdb independently ran MiXCR on the RT-PCR reads; one entry per CDR3 protein. The sample shows 540,000 or so distinct CDR3 sequences, 10% to 15% of them seen only once. CDR3 length: 12 amino acids. Germline values: CDR1 SEHNR, CDR2 FQNEAQ (reference sequence). The V end lost 0 bases, the J end lost 8 bases, and 8 bases lay between the germline ends. The gene calls are TRBV7-9 and TRBJ2-7; TRBD2 might be the D (6 bases). This clonotype was obtained from a man aged 45 to 65 who received an inactivated influenza vaccine. The specimen was PBMCs from blood, collected roughly 45 days after vaccination. The CDR3: CASSLAEGQQYF. CDR3 DNA sequence: TGTGCCAGCAGCTTAGCGGAGGGTCAGCAGTACTTC.